A selection of T cell receptor beta chains follows, all from one sample in a study of response to subunit inactivated influenza vaccine. In TCRdb, the RT-PCR reads were re-called with MiXCR into one record per CDR3 protein. The table has fewer than 700,000 distinct CDR3 sequences, roughly 13% seen once. The source was PBMCs from blood, collected more than 35 days after vaccination. The receptors derive from a man aged 50 to 59 who received an inactivated influenza vaccine. CDR3s include the opening cysteine and the closing phenylalanine or tryptophan. Fields, in order: CDR3 DNA, CDR3 protein, J gene, clone size, V gene, D gene. A D gene is named only where the DNA matches it firmly. A row's size may be missing; if present it is once, few, many or a size class.

TGTGCCAGCAGCATCGGACACAACACAGATACGCAGTATTTT	CASSIGHNTDTQYF	TRBJ2-3	.	TRBV9	.
TGTGCCACCAGCAGAGAATATCAGGCCAGGGGATGGAATCAGCCCCAGCATTTT	CATSREYQARGWNQPQHF	TRBJ1-5	many	TRBV15	.
TGTGCCAGCAGTTACCAGGGTTGGGACAATGAGCAGTTCTTC	CASSYQGWDNEQFF	TRBJ2-1	few	TRBV6-5	.
TGTGCCAGCAGCCCCCTGACAGGGGGAGTCAGTAGCTCTGGAAACACCATATATTTT	CASSPLTGGVSSSGNTIYF	TRBJ1-3	.	TRBV3-1	TRBD1
TGTGCCAGCAGTGAATTAGGGGGACAGAACCAAGAGACCCAGTACTTC	CASSELGGQNQETQYF	TRBJ2-5	.	TRBV25-1	TRBD1
TGTGCCACCAGCAGTACTAGCGGGGAGGTCTCAAGGGGAGAGCAGTTCTTC	CATSSTSGEVSRGEQFF	TRBJ2-1	.	TRBV15	TRBD2
TGTGCCAGCAGCTTAACAGGGGGTGGAAACACCATATATTTT	CASSLTGGGNTIYF	TRBJ1-3	.	TRBV7-3	.
TGTGCCAGCAGCTTATCGACGAGCTCCTACGAGCAGTACTTC	CASSLSTSSYEQYF	TRBJ2-7	many	TRBV7-6	.
TGTGCCAGCAGTTATAGGGACAGGGTAGTTGTTGAGCAGTTCTTC	CASSYRDRVVVEQFF	TRBJ2-1	.	TRBV6-2/TRBV6-3	TRBD1
TGTGCCAGCAGTTTTGGGGCCGTCACGCAGTATTTT	CASSFGAVTQYF	TRBJ2-3	many	TRBV28	.
TGTGCCAGCAGATGGGGGACTCACACAGATACGCAGTATTTT	CASRWGTHTDTQYF	TRBJ2-3	many	TRBV27	.
TGCAGTGCTAGAGATCATCGATCAGGGGGCTTCACTGAAGCTTTCTTT	CSARDHRSGGFTEAFF	TRBJ1-1	.	TRBV20-1	TRBD1
TGTGCCAGCAGGTTAGCGGAGACCCAGTACTTC	CASRLAETQYF	TRBJ2-5	.	TRBV2	.
TGTGCCAGCAGCTCCGGGACAGGGTTATTGCAGTACTTC	CASSSGTGLLQYF	TRBJ2-7	few	TRBV7-2	TRBD1
TGTGCCAGCAGCGCCGATCCAAGGAACCTTTACCAAGAGACCCAGTACTTC	CASSADPRNLYQETQYF	TRBJ2-5	few	TRBV9	.
TGTGCCAGCAGCACTAGCGGAAACTCCTACGAGCAGTACTTC	CASSTSGNSYEQYF	TRBJ2-7	.	TRBV7-6	TRBD2
TGTGCCAGCAGCTTAGGGACAAACACTGAAGCTTTCTTT	CASSLGTNTEAFF	TRBJ1-1	many	TRBV7-9	.
TGTGCCAGCAGCTTGTACGGGGGCGCATACGAGCAGTACTTC	CASSLYGGAYEQYF	TRBJ2-7	.	TRBV7-2	.
TGTGCCAGCAGCTCGGTTGCGCGGGAGAGTTTCTACAATGAGCAGTTCTTC	CASSSVARESFYNEQFF	TRBJ2-1	few	TRBV5-5	TRBD2
TGTGCCAGCAGCCCCAGAAGGGAACTAGCGGGAAACACCGGGGAGCTGTTTTTT	CASSPRRELAGNTGELFF	TRBJ2-2	few	TRBV7-8	TRBD2
TGTGCCAGCAGCTTAAGAGTCAATGGCTACACCTTC	CASSLRVNGYTF	TRBJ1-2	.	TRBV7-9	.
TGTGCCATCAGTAAACCGGGACAGGGCGTACACGAGCAGTACTTC	CAISKPGQGVHEQYF	TRBJ2-7	many	TRBV10-3	TRBD1
TGCGCCAGCAGCTTTTTCACCCATGTCGGGGAGACCCAGTACTTC	CASSFFTHVGETQYF	TRBJ2-5	.	TRBV5-1	.
TGCAGCGTTGAAGTGGGGATGGGGGTGGCTTTCTTT	CSVEVGMGVAFF	TRBJ1-1	many	TRBV29-1	.
TGTGCCAGCTCAGACGTCGGGGCTGAGCAGTTCTTC	CASSDVGAEQFF	TRBJ2-1	few	TRBV18	.
TGCAGTGCTAGGAGCGGCGGGACAGATAATTCACCCCTCCACTTT	CSARSGGTDNSPLHF	TRBJ1-6	.	TRBV20-1	TRBD1
TGTGCCACCAGTGAACCGGGAGAGGGTACAGATACGCAGTATTTT	CATSEPGEGTDTQYF	TRBJ2-3	few	TRBV24-1	.
TGCAGTGCTAGCGGGGGAGGACAGGGAATTTCCTACGAGCAGTACTTC	CSASGGGQGISYEQYF	TRBJ2-7	few	TRBV20-1	TRBD1
TGCGCCAGCAGCTTGGATTTCGGGAGGGCCAGGGATACGCAGTATTTT	CASSLDFGRARDTQYF	TRBJ2-3	few	TRBV5-1	TRBD2
TGCAGTGCTAGAGCCCCCCCATACAGGGCCCTATCAGCTAACTATGGCTACACCTTC	CSARAPPYRALSANYGYTF	TRBJ1-2	.	TRBV20-1	.
TGCGCCAGCAGCTTGACAGGGATACCGTACGAGCAGTACTTC	CASSLTGIPYEQYF	TRBJ2-7	.	TRBV5-1	.
TGCAGTGCTAGAGAAACAGGGATCGGCTACACCTTC	CSARETGIGYTF	TRBJ1-2	few	TRBV20-1	.
TGTGCCAGCAGCTTATGGCCGACTAGCGGGCCCTCCTACAATGAGCAGTTCTTC	CASSLWPTSGPSYNEQFF	TRBJ2-1	.	TRBV11-2	TRBD2
TGTGCCAGCAGGTTAACAGGGATCACTGAAGCTTTCTTT	CASRLTGITEAFF	TRBJ1-1	few	TRBV7-9	.
.	CASSLAWGQGARDFF	TRBJ1-1	.	TRBV7-2	.
TGTGCCAGCAGCCAAGAACCTAGCGGGAGGCACGAGCAGTACTTC	CASSQEPSGRHEQYF	TRBJ2-7	.	TRBV3-1	TRBD2
TGCACCAGCAGCCGGATGGGGGGGCAGCCCCAGCATTTT	CTSSRMGGQPQHF	TRBJ1-5	few	TRBV4-3	.
TGTGCCAGCAGTAGGACAGAGAGTAATGAAAAACTGTTTTTT	CASSRTESNEKLFF	TRBJ1-4	few	TRBV12-3/TRBV12-4	.
TGTGCCAGCAGTCAGGAAAGCTACAATGAGCAGTTCTTC	CASSQESYNEQFF	TRBJ2-1	.	TRBV28	.
TGTGCCAGCAGCTTAACGGACTACTACGAGCAGTACTTC	CASSLTDYYEQYF	TRBJ2-7	.	TRBV11-2	.
TGCAGTGCTAGAGATATGACGGGGCCGACCTACGAGCAGTACTTC	CSARDMTGPTYEQYF	TRBJ2-7	.	TRBV20-1	.
TGTGCCAGCAGCCAACACAAAGGGACAGAAGGGTCTTACGAGCAGTACTTC	CASSQHKGTEGSYEQYF	TRBJ2-7	.	TRBV4-2	TRBD1